Below, 3 T cell receptor beta chains from the same sample are listed, as sequenced in a study of blood T cell repertoires in COVID-19. Profiling relied on immunoSEQ multiplex PCR, and the TCRdb table lists in-frame clones only, not all of them. The sample includes 65,000 to 95,000 clones, over 85% of them seen just once. Sequenced: peripheral blood. The origin of the receptors is a middle-aged man with active COVID-19.

The chain recombines TRBV5-4 with TRBJ1-3; 10 nucleotides align to TRBD1. There are 17 residues in the CDR3. V gave up 5 bases and J gave up 0 bases; unmatched junction bases: 8. Germline V gene sequence: CDR1 SGHNT, CDR2 YYREEE (reference sequence). The CDR3: CASSPGTGVSSGNTIYF. CDR3 bases: TGTGCCAGCAGTCCCGGGACAGGGGTCTCCTCTGGAAACACCATATATTTT.

This clone showed up just a few times. The chain combines TRBV2 with TRBJ1-5; 7 positions agree with TRBD1. This CDR3 has 17 amino acids. After removal of 7 bases from V and 0 bases from J, the junction contained 12 bases not matched to a gene. CDR1 is SNHLY, CDR2 FYNNEI, per germline. CDR3 in DNA: TGTGCCAGCACACAGGGGTGGGCTCGCAATAGCAATCAGCCCCAGCATTTT. It yields the protein CASTQGWARNSNQPQHF.

In DNA form, the CDR3 reads TGTGCCAGCAGCATAAACCCGGGGGAGGGTAGCTCCTATAATTCACCCCTCCACTTT. Protein: CASSINPGEGSSYNSPLHF. The chain recombines TRBV7-6 with TRBJ1-6; possibly TRBD1 for D (5 bases). Germline CDR1 SGHVS, CDR2 FNYEAQ. The CDR3 spans 19 residues. The V and J ends lost 5 bases and 0 bases respectively, with 20 bases between them.